This entry is about one T cell receptor (beta chain). Its target is not known. This record comes from a study of blood T cells in healthy people across ages. General study findings and limits: Possibly, changes in expanded clonotypes were confounded because donor CMV status was unknown.

The germline V gene has CDR1 SGHTA and CDR2 FQGTGA. The V and J ends lost 5 bases and 5 bases respectively, with 21 bases between them. The CDR3 consists of 16 residues. The second PCR ran roughly 6 to 11 cycles with a sample-barcoded 5' primer and J-beta primers. A single record per CDR3 protein comes from TCRdb applying MiXCR to the 5' RACE reads. The sample carries approximately 800,000 distinct CDR3 sequences, about 55% recorded once. This rearrangement joins TRBV7-3 to TRBJ1-2; D might be TRBD1 (6 bases). Sample: blood. The clonotype originates from a man of 80 years or more in good health. The CDR3 DNA follows: TGTGCCAGCAGCCCCGGGACACGGGGGGCCCCGTATGGCTACACCTTC. Its translation: CASSPGTRGAPYGYTF. The variable domain in full, with the rest retrieved from reference TRBV7-3 and TRBJ1-2, is GAGVSQTPSNKVTEKGKYVELRCDPISGHTALYWYRQSLGQGPEFLIYFQGTGAADDSGLPNDRFFAVRPEGSVSTLKIQRTERGDSAVYLCASSPGTRGAPYGYTFGSGTRLTVV.